The T cell receptor beta chain under discussion was sequenced for a study of T cells after yellow fever vaccination. J gave up 4 bases and V 3 bases, and 6 bases lay outside the gene matches. The CDR3 runs to 15 residues. Germline values: CDR1 SGHTA, CDR2 FQGNSA. TCRdb used MiXCR to reprocess the 5' RACE reads, holding one entry per CDR3 protein. The sample records some 400,000 distinct CDR3 sequences, under 7.5% being singletons. The chain links TRBV7-2 to TRBJ2-1, with TRBD2 identical over 7 bases. Sequenced material: PBMCs, taken 5 days after the yellow fever booster vaccination. This receptor was taken from a man younger than 45 who received the YFV17D yellow fever vaccine. As DNA, the CDR3 is TGTGCCAGCAGCTTGGGCGGGAGTTGGTACAATGAGCAGTTCTTC. This translates into CASSLGGSWYNEQFF.